This T cell receptor (delta chain) was recorded in a study of γδ T cells in repeated Plasmodium falciparum infection. Across the whole study: Each infection was followed by sampling at 21 days, plus baseline and some pre-infection draws. Study results and limitations: Over time and infection, Vgamma9/Vdelta2+ repertoires remained highly stable and polyclonal. Malian children's Vdelta2-negative repertoires appeared more expanded and less diverse than Australians'.

Per the germline V gene, CDR1 is TSWWSYY and CDR2 is QGS. The CDR3 runs to 19 residues. V was trimmed by 1 base and J by 4 bases, leaving 25 bases between them. Flow sorting of PBMC yielded separate Vgamma9/Vdelta2+ and Vdelta2-negative gammadelta T cell populations for bulk repertoire analysis. To note about this clone: Its matching antigen is unknown. A far larger clone is a single base away, which makes a read error likely. The same CDR3 can be traced to other DNA sequences in this sample.

TCRdb re-called clones from the multiplex PCR reads using CATT. The table shows over 45,000 delta-chain clones, with roughly 1.5% occurring only once. The sequencing sample was made of gamma-delta T cells from blood. This clonotype was obtained from a pool of human donors (malaria-infected and uninfected, not separated). The J gene is TRDJ1, the V gene TRDV1, with D maybe TRDD3 (6 bases). The DNA for the CDR3 is TGTGCTCTTGGGGAACGGTCACTTGGGGGCTTCGGTCCGCTCGATAAACTCATCTTT. Translating gives CALGERSLGGFGPLDKLIF.